This record concerns one TCR beta chain sequence. Reverse transcription of roughly 0.5 to 1 ug RNA was carried out with random hexamers. Across 54 Vbeta and 13 Jbeta, immunoSEQ multiplex PCR amplified TCR beta CDR3. TCRdb reprocessed the immunoSEQ multiplex PCR reads with MiXCR, giving one entry per CDR3 protein. This table holds fewer than 300,000 distinct CDR3 sequences, 85% found once. The sample originates from a study of CD8 T cells in Susac syndrome. The study sequenced TCR beta in blood CD8+ and CD4+ T cells. TEMRA cells were FACS-enriched, while CD8+ and CD4+ T cells were negatively isolated. The TCR comes from a human donor with multiple sclerosis. Sequencing input: CD8+ T cells from PBMCs.

As DNA, the CDR3 is TGTGCCAGCACCTCCGATGGTCTCGCGGGACGATTCACAGATACGCAGTATTTT. Its translation: CASTSDGLAGRFTDTQYF. The V call is TRBV5-5, the J call TRBJ2-3, with a weak D call TRBD2 (6 bases). The V end was cut by 6 bases, the J end by 2 bases, with 25 bases between. CDR1 and CDR2 (germline): SGHKS, YYEKEE (reference sequence). This CDR3 comprises 18 residues. The full variable domain, in which reference TRBV5-5 and TRBJ2-3 provide the parts outside the CDR3, is DAGVTQSPTHLIKTRGQQVTLRCSPISGHKSVSWYQQVLGQGPQFIFQYYEKEERGRGNFPDRFSARQFPNYSSELNVNALLLGDSALYLCASTSDGLAGRFTDTQYFGPGTRLTVL.